A single T cell receptor (beta chain) is shown here with its context. Within the sample, other DNA sequences also encode this same CDR3. This entry is derived from a study of control samples from healthy donors and cancer patients. This CDR3 has 10 amino acids. Trimming removed 7 bases at V and 1 base at J, with 4 bases between. CDR1 and CDR2 (germline): DFQATT, SNEGSKA (reference sequence). The assay was immunoSEQ multiplex PCR, and TCRdb's table has in-frame clones only and misses some. Here the sample table reports about 200,000 clones. The sequence came from a woman in her thirties in good health. The gene calls are TRBV20-1 and TRBJ1-2; D uncertain. Sequencing was carried out using blood. The CDR3 DNA is TGCAGTGGGAGTAACTATGGCTACACCTTC. The encoded protein is CSGSNYGYTF.